The 28 T cell receptor beta chains listed next were all sequenced from one sample in a study of T cell responses to AZD1222 COVID-19 vaccine. The repertoire was sequenced with immunoSEQ multiplex PCR; TCRdb's copy has only in-frame clones and lacks some. The sample lists approximately 45,000 clones; roughly 90% were seen once. The sequences come from peripheral blood, collected 28 days after the second AZD1222 dose. The receptors were sampled from an adult who received the AZD1222 COVID-19 vaccine.

This chain uses TRBV4-1 with TRBJ2-3, with a weak D call TRBD2 (6 bases). This CDR3 region has 15 residues. The germline V gene encodes CDR1 MGHRA and CDR2 YSYEKL. The V end lost 2 bases, the J end lost 1 base, and 10 bases lay between the germline ends. In DNA, the CDR3 is TGCGCCAGCAGCCAACGGGAGCGGGGCACAGATACGCAGTATTTT. Translation: CASSQRERGTDTQYF.

The CDR3 loop is CASSVGGSKFF. The CDR3 DNA reads as TGTGCCAGCAGTGTTGGGGGGAGTAAGTTCTTC. The V and J genes are TRBV6-4 and TRBJ2-1; a weak D match, TRBD2 (6 bases). Deletions cut 4 bases from V and 14 bases from J, with 12 bases between. Germline values: CDR1 MRHNA, CDR2 SNTAGT. This CDR3 contains 11 residues.

This chain connects TRBV6-1 to TRBJ2-3; D is undetermined. V gave up 0 bases and J gave up 2 bases, with 3 bases separating them. This CDR3 region has 13 residues. Germline CDR1 MNHNS, CDR2 SASEGT. DNA for the CDR3: TGTGCCAGCAGTGAAGCATACACAGATACGCAGTATTTT. Translating gives CASSEAYTDTQYF.

This clone was recorded only once. The rearrangement joins TRBV19 to TRBJ1-5; 7 bases line up with TRBD1. V lost 5 bases and J lost 3; bases outside the gene matches: 10. The CDR3 contains 16 residues. The germline gives CDR1 LNHDA, CDR2 SQIVND (reference sequence). The CDR3 spells CASSPGDRKPNQPQHF. CDR3 nucleotides: TGTGCCAGTAGTCCTGGGGACAGAAAACCCAATCAGCCCCAGCATTTT.

This clone has just one count. CDR3 protein: CASSKRVLEREGGNEQFF. The DNA of the CDR3 is TGTGCCAGCAGCAAAAGGGTTCTGGAGCGGGAGGGCGGCAATGAGCAGTTCTTC. The genes are TRBV21-1 and TRBJ2-1; the table gives TRBD2 as D, unverified against the DNA. TRBV21-1 counts as a pseudogene. The CDR3 loop spans 18 amino acids.

The J gene is TRBJ2-2, the V gene TRBV6-2 or TRBV6-3; the D is unclear. There are 12 residues in the CDR3. Germline CDR1 reads MNHEY; CDR2 reads SVGEGT. Trimming removed 5 bases from V and 0 bases from J, with 1 base in between. The CDR3 loop is CASSANTGELFF. In DNA, the CDR3 is TGTGCCAGCAGTGCGAACACCGGGGAGCTGTTTTTT.

The genes are TRBV4-3 and TRBJ1-2; 11 bases fit TRBD1. The CDR3 loop spans 15 amino acids. Germline V lookup: CDR1 LGHNA, CDR2 YSLEER. The J segment lost 2 bases and the V segment lost 4 bases, leaving 3 bases of the junction unmatched. The DNA of the CDR3 is TGCGCCAGCAGCCGAGGGACAGGGGGAAACTATGGCTACACCTTC. Amino acid sequence: CASSRGTGGNYGYTF.

This clone was observed once. The V and J genes are TRBV4-1 and TRBJ2-1; possible D gene TRBD2, 5 bases. The CDR3 is made up of 16 amino acids. Trimming pared 5 bases from V and 3 bases from J, leaving 17 bases between. Germline-derived CDR1 and CDR2 are MGHRA and YSYEKL. CDR3: CASSGTRERVYNEQFF. CDR3 DNA: TGCGCCAGCAGCGGCACTAGGGAGAGAGTCTACAATGAGCAGTTCTTC.

This clone was seen a handful of times. This chain joins TRBV5-8 and TRBJ2-2, with TRBD1 matching 8 bases. CDR1 is SGHTS and CDR2 is YDEGEE in the germline V gene. V dropped 2 bases and J dropped 5; count of bases not matched to a gene: 5. This CDR3 has 15 amino acids. The CDR3 sequence is CASSLGDRRTGELFF. The CDR3 nucleotides read TGTGCCAGCAGCTTAGGGGACAGGAGAACCGGGGAGCTGTTTTTT.

This clone was recorded only once. The V gene is TRBV2, the J gene TRBJ2-7; D not resolved. V lost 8 bases to trimming and J lost 1 base, with 12 bases between them. Germline CDR1 and CDR2: SNHLY and FYNNEI. This CDR3 region has 13 residues. CDR3 DNA: TGTGCCAGCTTACTCGACGGATCCTACGAGCAGTACTTC. This sequence encodes CASLLDGSYEQYF.

The rearrangement links TRBV10-2 to TRBJ2-7; 11 bases are shared with TRBD2. V shed 6 bases, J shed 0 bases, and the junction held 13 bases outside the gene matches. The CDR3 extends over 18 amino acids. In germline, CDR1 is WSHSY, CDR2 SAAADI. DNA for the CDR3: TGCGCCAGCAGCGACAGGACTAGCGGGCCCCCAGTCTCCTACGAGCAGTACTTC. As protein: CASSDRTSGPPVSYEQYF.

The rearrangement joins TRBV9 to TRBJ2-1; 13 bases align to TRBD2. Trimming cost V 0 bases and J 8 bases; bases outside gene matches: 2. Germline CDR1 SGDLS, CDR2 YYNGEE. CDR3 size: 15 residues. The CDR3 DNA reads as TGTGCCAGCAGCGTAGGGACTAGCGGGAGCTATGAGCAGTTCTTC. Translating gives CASSVGTSGSYEQFF.

The V and J genes are TRBV4-3 and TRBJ1-1, with D unresolved. Per germline, CDR1 LGHNA and CDR2 YSLEER. The V and J ends lost 4 bases and 6 bases respectively, with 15 bases between them. The CDR3 spans 14 residues. CDR3 nucleotides: TGCGCCAGCAGCCGACAAGGACGAGATGCTGAAGCTTTCTTT. This gives the protein CASSRQGRDAEAFF.

The chain combines TRBV28 with TRBJ1-5; 11 bases align to TRBD1. The ends lost 5 bases at V and 6 bases at J; junction bases unmatched: 9. There are 16 residues in the CDR3. Germline V gene sequence: CDR1 MDHEN, CDR2 SYDVKM. This chain's CDR3 is CASSAAGQGASQPQHF. DNA for the CDR3: TGTGCCAGCAGTGCCGCCGGACAGGGGGCCTCTCAGCCCCAGCATTTT.

The chain employs TRBV28 and TRBJ1-5; the D is unclear. V lost 4 bases, J lost 5 bases, and 6 bases lay in between. Germline values: CDR1 MDHEN, CDR2 SYDVKM. This CDR3 is 12 amino acids long. The CDR3 reads CASSSSHQPQHF. CDR3 coding DNA: TGTGCCAGCAGTTCCTCTCATCAGCCCCAGCATTTT.

The chain recombines TRBV19 with TRBJ2-3, with 12 bases identical to TRBD1. The CDR3 consists of 17 residues. Germline V lookup: CDR1 LNHDA, CDR2 SQIVND (reference sequence). V lost 0 bases and J lost 4; bases outside the gene matches: 5. The CDR3 reads CASSIERDRGRADTQYF. CDR3 bases: TGTGCCAGTAGTATAGAGCGGGACAGGGGGCGGGCAGATACGCAGTATTTT.

There are a few counts of this clone. The gene calls are TRBV28 and TRBJ1-4; TRBD1 is a possible D gene (5 bases). This CDR3 is 14 amino acids long. Germline V gene lookup returns CDR1 MDHEN and CDR2 SYDVKM. The V and J ends lost 6 bases and 7 bases respectively, with 15 bases between them. The DNA of the CDR3 is TGTGCCAGCAGCTCCGGCCCCGGGGCTGAAAAACTGTTTTTT. It translates to CASSSGPGAEKLFF. Variable domain in full (rest from reference TRBV28 and TRBJ1-4): DVKVTQSSRYLVKRTGEKVFLECVQDMDHENMFWYRQDPGLGLRLIYFSYDVKMKEKGDIPEGYSVSREKKERFSLILESASTNQTSMYLCASSSGPGAEKLFFGSGTQLSVL.

CDR3 nucleotide sequence: TGTGCCAGCACCTCCTCTAGAAATTCCTACGAGCAGTACTTC. The encoded protein is CASTSSRNSYEQYF. V is TRBV2 and J is TRBJ2-7; no reliable D call. The CDR3 is 14 amino acids. Germline CDR1 and CDR2: SNHLY and FYNNEI. V was trimmed by 7 bases and J by 1 base, leaving 14 bases between them.

V and J are TRBV30 and TRBJ2-5, with 12 bases matching TRBD2. V was clipped by 1 base and J by 5 bases; unmatched bases: 5. CDR1 GTSNPN and CDR2 SVGIG come from the germline V gene (reference sequence). There are 15 residues in the CDR3. The CDR3 spells CAWSGTSGIVETQYF. The CDR3 DNA reads TGTGCCTGGAGTGGGACTAGCGGGATCGTTGAGACCCAGTACTTC.

The genes are TRBV24-1 and TRBJ2-4; D assignment may be TRBD1 or TRBD2 (5 bases each). The CDR3 runs 15 residues. The germline gives CDR1 KGHDR, CDR2 SFDVKD. The CDR3 loop reads CALGVSGPAKNIQYF. The CDR3 nucleotides read TGTGCTCTCGGAGTCTCGGGGCCTGCCAAAAACATTCAGTACTTC.

The chain links TRBV4-3 to TRBJ1-4, with D possibly matching TRBD1 (5 bases). V lost 0 bases to trimming and J lost 8 bases, with 13 bases between them. There are 15 residues in the CDR3. CDR1 LGHNA and CDR2 YSLEER come from the germline V gene. DNA of the CDR3: TGCGCCAGCAGCCAAGACAGGGAGGGTAGCGAAAAACTGTTTTTT. Translating gives CASSQDREGSEKLFF.

The chain employs TRBV3-1 (or the pseudogene TRBV3-2) and TRBJ1-4, with TRBD1 as a possible D gene (6 bases). CDR1 LGHDT and CDR2 YNNKEL come from the germline V gene (reference sequence). The CDR3 extends over 19 amino acids. V lost 4 bases to trimming and J lost 0 bases, with 21 bases between them. CDR3 amino acids: CASSRYRGDTFSTNEKLFF. The DNA of the CDR3 is TGTGCCAGCAGCCGCTATCGGGGGGACACCTTCTCAACTAATGAAAAACTGTTTTTT.

V gene TRBV20-1 combines with J gene TRBJ2-1, with a possible D match to TRBD2 (6 bases). Germline V gives CDR1 DFQATT, CDR2 SNEGSKA (reference sequence). Trimming left V 3 bases short and J 10 bases short, with 19 bases between. The CDR3 length is 14 residues. The CDR3: CSASSSYLRGEQFF. The CDR3 DNA sequence: TGCAGTGCTAGTTCGAGCTACCTTCGGGGGGAGCAGTTCTTC.

The chain joins TRBV6-5 to TRBJ1-1; TRBD1 aligns across 10 bases. V lost 6 bases to trimming and J lost 8 bases; unmatched junction nucleotides: 12. The CDR3 has 15 amino acids. Germline CDR1 is MNHEY and CDR2 is SVGAGI. The CDR3 region has the DNA TGTGCCAGCAGGACCTGGGGGGGACAGGGGACCGAAGCTTTCTTT. Protein sequence: CASRTWGGQGTEAFF.

The genes are TRBV4-1 and TRBJ2-7, with D unclear. In germline, CDR1 is MGHRA, CDR2 YSYEKL. The CDR3 consists of 14 residues. V lost 2 bases to trimming and J lost 1 base, with 9 bases between them. The CDR3 here is CASSQRTVSYEQYF. The CDR3 DNA follows: TGCGCCAGCAGCCAAAGAACAGTATCCTACGAGCAGTACTTC.

The chain uses TRBV27 and TRBJ2-7; a possible D gene is TRBD2 (6 bases). V lost 0 bases and J lost 9, with 9 bases in between. The CDR3 sequence is 12 residues long. The germline CDR1 and CDR2 sequences are MNHEY and SMNVEV (reference sequence). The CDR3 coding sequence is TGTGCCAGCAGTTTATCGCGGGGTTCGCAGTACTTC. Encoded protein: CASSLSRGSQYF.

This clone came up once. The CDR3 reads CASSLNTGGSNYGYTF. The CDR3 DNA is TGTGCCAGCAGCTTGAACACAGGAGGATCAAACTATGGCTACACCTTC. The gene calls are TRBV5-5 and TRBJ1-2; a possible D gene is TRBD1 (5 bases). V was trimmed by 1 base and J by 2 bases, leaving 15 bases between them. In germline, CDR1 is SGHKS, CDR2 YYEKEE (reference sequence). The CDR3 is 16 amino acids.

The chain combines TRBV5-1 with TRBJ2-1, with D unresolved. From germline, CDR1 is SGHRS and CDR2 YFSETQ. Trimming shortened V by 5 bases and J by 4 bases, and 7 bases separated the two germline ends. This CDR3 is 12 amino acids long. CDR3: CASSTEYNEQFF. CDR3 bases: TGCGCCAGCAGTACCGAGTACAATGAGCAGTTCTTC.